This is a list of T cell receptor beta chains from one sample in a study of T cells in Graves' hyperthyroidism and ophthalmopathy. A single record per CDR3 protein comes from TCRdb applying MiXCR to the multiplex PCR reads. This sample has over 700,000 distinct CDR3 sequences, with roughly 37% found just once. The sequencing input was blood. The receptor source for this set is a young man with Graves' hyperthyroidism. Both conserved end residues are part of each CDR3. The D gene is left open where the match is weak. Only part of the rows carry a size: once, few, many, or a class if the clone is expanded.

.,TRBV9,TRBD2,TRBJ2-7,CASSVGWTSGGVEQYF,TGTGCCAGCAGCGTAGGGTGGACTAGCGGAGGGGTCGAGCAGTACTTC
many,TRBV9,.,TRBJ1-1,CASNQGGHGTEAFF,TGTGCCAGCAACCAAGGGGGGCATGGCACTGAAGCTTTCTTT
.,TRBV7-9,.,TRBJ2-3,CASSFRGALTDTQYF,TGTGCCAGCAGCTTCAGGGGGGCCCTCACAGATACGCAGTATTTT
.,TRBV9,.,TRBJ1-3,CASSPDGGRGNTIYF,TGTGCCAGCAGCCCAGACGGGGGGCGAGGAAACACTATATATTTT
.,TRBV7-9,.,TRBJ1-1,CASRSHGDEAFF,TGTGCCAGCAGGTCCCACGGTGATGAAGCTTTCTTT
once,TRBV20-1,.,TRBJ1-2,CSARVGDYGYTF,TGCAGTGCTAGGGTAGGGGACTATGGCTACACCTTC
few,TRBV5-6,.,TRBJ1-1,CASSETGTENTEAFF,TGTGCCAGCAGCGAAACCGGGACCGAGAACACTGAAGCTTTCTTT
.,TRBV28,.,TRBJ1-1,CASSADRFFAEAFF,TGTGCCAGCAGTGCAGACAGGTTCTTCGCTGAAGCTTTCTTT
many,TRBV10-3,.,TRBJ1-5,CAISDPGGEKPLWQHF,TGTGCCATCAGTGATCCCGGGGGGGAGAAACCCCTGTGGCAGCATTTT
few,TRBV19,.,TRBJ2-7,CASSQTLYYEQYF,TGTGCCAGTAGCCAGACTTTATACTACGAGCAGTACTTC
few,TRBV4-2,.,TRBJ2-5,CASSPRLAQETQYF,TGTGCCAGCTCACCACGGCTAGCTCAAGAGACCCAGTACTTC
many,TRBV24-1,.,TRBJ2-2,CATSDGLANGELFF,TGTGCCACCAGTGATGGGCTGGCGAACGGGGAGCTGTTTTTT
.,TRBV7-9,TRBD1,TRBJ1-5,CASNTGANQPQHF,TGTGCCAGCAACACAGGGGCTAATCAGCCCCAGCATTTT
.,TRBV10-3,.,TRBJ1-4,CASRLGAGSVFF,TGTGCCTCCCGGCTGGGGGCGGGTTCGGTGTTTTTT
many,TRBV29-1,.,TRBJ1-5,CSVDDSLGDSNQPQHF,TGCAGCGTTGACGACAGCCTAGGCGATAGCAATCAGCCCCAGCATTTT
many,TRBV25-1,.,TRBJ2-5,CASSELGRTQYF,TGTGCCAGCAGTGAATTAGGGCGAACCCAGTACTTC
.,TRBV2,TRBD2,TRBJ2-2,CASSPQAGAPGELFF,TGTGCCAGCAGTCCCCAAGCGGGGGCCCCCGGGGAGCTGTTTTTT
.,TRBV9,.,TRBJ2-3,CASSSDRSTDTQYF,TGTGCCAGCAGCAGTGACAGGAGCACAGATACGCAGTATTTT
many,TRBV5-1,.,TRBJ2-5,CASSLSGRYQETQYF,TGCGCCAGCAGCTTGTCGGGGCGGTACCAAGAGACCCAGTACTTC
many,TRBV10-3,.,TRBJ1-6,CAISDPGTGIGNSPLHF,TGTGCCATCAGTGACCCGGGAACAGGGATAGGTAATTCACCCCTCCACTTT
.,TRBV7-9,TRBD2,TRBJ2-7,CASSLWGGGPREQYF,TGTGCCAGCAGCTTATGGGGGGGAGGGCCGCGCGAGCAGTACTTC
.,TRBV19,.,TRBJ1-1,CASSIAWEGSNTEAFF,TGTGCCAGTAGTATCGCCTGGGAGGGGTCGAACACTGAAGCTTTCTTT
many,TRBV19,TRBD1,TRBJ1-4,CAKPGQLF,TGTGCCAAACCGGGACAGCTTTTT
many,TRBV10-3,.,TRBJ1-1,CATAGQSDITEAFF,TGTGCCACCGCCGGACAGAGCGATATCACTGAAGCTTTCTTT
many,TRBV29-1,TRBD1,TRBJ1-2,CSVTDRNNYGYTF,TGCAGCGTAACGGACAGGAATAACTATGGCTACACCTTC
.,TRBV20-1,.,TRBJ1-1,CSASYLGGEGTEAFF,TGCAGTGCTAGTTATCTTGGGGGGGAAGGGACTGAAGCTTTCTTT
.,TRBV9,.,TRBJ1-1,CASSRVEGTEAFF,TGTGCCAGCAGTAGAGTAGAAGGCACTGAAGCTTTCTTT
.,TRBV10-3,.,TRBJ1-2,CAISESVKEVNYGYTF,TGTGCCATCAGTGAGTCGGTGAAGGAGGTAAACTATGGCTACACCTTC
once,TRBV7-2,.,TRBJ2-5,CASSLGPAYQETQYF,TGTGCCAGCAGCTTAGGTCCCGCTTACCAAGAGACCCAGTACTTC
few,TRBV19,TRBD1,TRBJ2-7,CASSTTGGSLSYEQYF,TGTGCCAGTAGTACCACAGGGGGATCTCTCTCCTACGAGCAGTACTTC
.,TRBV2,.,TRBJ1-1,CASSEMSFEAFF,TGTGCCAGCAGTGAAATGAGTTTTGAAGCTTTCTTT
many,TRBV12-3/TRBV12-4,.,TRBJ1-2,CASRDGGDGYTF,TGTGCCAGCAGGGACGGGGGTGACGGCTACACCTTC
.,TRBV25-1,.,TRBJ2-7,CASSARMGEEQYF,TGTGCCAGCAGTGCCAGGATGGGGGAAGAGCAGTACTTC
many,TRBV15,.,TRBJ2-5,CATSRNRQSAETQYF,TGTGCCACCAGCAGAAACAGGCAGTCAGCAGAGACCCAGTACTTC
.,TRBV4-2,.,TRBJ2-7,CASSQGDSLVQYF,TGTGCCAGCAGCCAGGGGGACTCCCTTGTGCAGTACTTC
.,TRBV9,.,TRBJ2-5,CASSVEDRGLGWETQYF,TGTGCCAGCAGCGTAGAGGACAGGGGACTAGGTTGGGAGACCCAGTACTTC
.,TRBV2,TRBD1,TRBJ1-4,CASSYPPRTGNEKLFF,TGTGCCAGCAGTTACCCCCCTCGGACAGGGAACGAAAAACTGTTTTTT
many,TRBV14,.,TRBJ2-7,CASSQMGEQYF,TGTGCCAGCAGCCAGATGGGCGAGCAGTACTTC
.,TRBV7-7,.,TRBJ2-7,CASSHIVGEEEIYEQYF,TGTGCTAGCAGCCACATAGTGGGGGAGGAGGAGATCTACGAGCAGTACTTC
many,TRBV29-1,.,TRBJ1-3,CSANTGLGSGNTIYF,TGCAGCGCCAACACAGGGCTAGGCTCTGGAAACACCATATATTTT
many,TRBV9,TRBD1,TRBJ1-1,CASSGKGARAFF,TGTGCCAGCAGCGGGAAGGGGGCCAGGGCTTTCTTT
once,TRBV29-1,TRBD2,TRBJ2-5,CSASTLTSGQETQYF,TGCAGCGCCAGCACCTTGACTAGCGGACAAGAGACCCAGTACTTC
few,TRBV6-5,.,TRBJ2-7,CASKEIGREHEQYF,TGTGCCAGCAAGGAAATCGGGCGGGAACACGAGCAGTACTTC
.,TRBV6-6,TRBD1,TRBJ2-7,CASSLTGTGVYEQYF,TGTGCCAGCAGCCTCACCGGGACAGGGGTTTACGAGCAGTACTTC
.,TRBV20-1,.,TRBJ2-5,CGATQETQYF,TGCGGTGCGACTCAAGAGACCCAGTACTTC
many,TRBV10-2,.,TRBJ1-4,CASSNRVDKREKLFF,TGCGCCAGCAGTAACAGAGTGGACAAGCGGGAAAAACTGTTTTTT
many,TRBV29-1,.,TRBJ1-1,CSTDLDSTEAFF,TGCAGCACCGACTTAGACAGCACTGAAGCTTTCTTT
many,TRBV7-2,TRBD1,TRBJ1-5,CASRPGGSNQPQHF,TGTGCCAGCAGACCAGGGGGCTCCAATCAGCCCCAGCATTTT
.,TRBV6-5,TRBD2,TRBJ2-2,CASSPGTSGSTGELFF,TGTGCCAGCAGCCCCGGGACTAGCGGCTCCACCGGGGAGCTGTTTTTT